A single sample is the source of the 5 T cell receptor beta chains below, sequenced in a study of OX40 agonist ivuxolimab in advanced cancers. The data were produced by immunoSEQ multiplex PCR, yet TCRdb's version contains in-frame clones alone and is incomplete. The table includes fewer than 90,000 clones, roughly 90% detected once. Sequencing used CD4+ or CD8+ T cells sorted from blood, obtained in a trial of the OX40 agonist ivuxolimab. The receptors were gathered from an adult with an advanced solid tumor such as melanoma, head and neck, liver or kidney cancer.

The chain links TRBV19 to TRBJ2-2; no firm D call. The CDR3 loop spans 15 amino acids. Looked up from germline, CDR1 is LNHDA and CDR2 is SQIVND (reference sequence). Trimming pared 7 bases from V and 2 bases from J, leaving 14 bases between. CDR3: CASTSAPGNTGELFF. CDR3 in DNA: TGTGCCAGTACCTCCGCCCCAGGTAACACCGGGGAGCTGTTTTTT.

The chain is built from TRBV28 and TRBJ1-2, with TRBD1 as a possible D gene (5 bases). The CDR3 totals 16 residues. Per the germline V gene, CDR1 is MDHEN and CDR2 is SYDVKM. Trimming took off 7 bases at V and 8 bases at J, with 26 bases between the two ends. The DNA of the CDR3 is TGTGCCAGCATCCAGGCGGCGGGGACTGGCTCGAGGGGCTACACCTTC. It yields the protein CASIQAAGTGSRGYTF.

The chain has TRBV5-8 and TRBJ2-7; D uncertain. Germline CDR1 is SGHTS and CDR2 is YDEGEE. Trimming removed 9 bases from V and 0 bases from J, with 16 bases in between. There are 14 residues in the CDR3. The CDR3 reads CATSLPLSSYEQYF. For the CDR3, the DNA is TGTGCCACCTCGCTCCCCCTAAGCTCCTACGAGCAGTACTTC.

This clone was found once. V and J are TRBV10-3 and TRBJ1-2; D not resolved. V shed 4 bases and J shed 4 bases, with 13 bases lying between them. This CDR3 contains 14 residues. Germline CDR1 reads ENHRY; CDR2 reads SYGVKD. The CDR3: CAISAVGRIYGYTF. The DNA for the CDR3 is TGTGCCATCAGTGCCGTTGGGAGAATCTATGGCTACACCTTC.

This chain uses TRBV7-9 with TRBJ2-2; D is uncertain. Trimming took 5 bases from V and 6 from J, leaving 13 bases between them. The germline gives CDR1 SEHNR, CDR2 FQNEAQ (reference sequence). CDR3 length: 14 residues. CDR3 in DNA: TGTGCCAGCAGCCGTACTGGGGTGCCCGGGGAGCTGTTTTTT. This sequence encodes CASSRTGVPGELFF.